This T cell receptor beta chain was observed in a study of T-cell reconstitution after alpha-beta-depleted transplantation in children. Overall study results and limits: Once a year had passed after transplant, T-cell counts and diversity came mostly from newly produced T cells. Alpha-beta T cells present about two months after transplant were reported to originate from several hundred expanded graft clones.

The V gene end was trimmed by 6 bases and the J gene end by 3 bases; junction bases not matched to a gene: 7. The CDR3 contains 14 residues. Germline V CDR1 and CDR2: SGHTA, FQGNSA. This clonotype was seen ten or more times. Its antigen is unknown. Preparation of the TCRbeta library was carried out with unique molecular identifiers. TCRdb called the PCR reads again in MiXCR, with one record for every CDR3 protein. The sample includes some 550,000 distinct CDR3 sequences, approximately 22% of them seen just once. The source is a boy younger than two who had a stem cell transplant for acute myeloid leukemia, so the T cells may come from the graft donor. The chain recombines TRBV7-2 with TRBJ2-7; 8 nucleotides match TRBD2. This material consisted of PBMCs, mostly from graft donor cells, taken 360 days after TCRalphabeta/CD19-depleted stem cell transplant. The CDR3 DNA follows: TGTGCCAGCAGGTCGGGTAGCGGGGACTACGAGCAGTACTTC. Encoded protein: CASRSGSGDYEQYF.